Shown below are 3 T cell receptor beta chains from a single sample sequenced in a study of shared clonotypes between healthy human individuals. The repertoire was sequenced with immunoSEQ multiplex PCR; TCRdb's copy has only in-frame clones and lacks some. The sample has approximately 330,000 clones, less than 75% seen once; the top ten hold around 9.3%. Sequenced material: memory CD4+ T cells sorted from blood. Specified subset: CD45RA-negative fraction. The receptor set was obtained from a man aged 25 to 45 in good health.

This chain uses TRBV2 with TRBJ2-3; 7 bases are shared with TRBD1. This CDR3 comprises 14 residues. Trimming removed 8 bases from V and 3 bases from J; junction bases left unmatched: 8. Germline V CDR1 and CDR2: SNHLY, FYNNEI. The CDR3 is CASGTALNTDTQYF. CDR3 nucleotides: TGTGCCAGCGGGACAGCACTGAATACAGATACGCAGTATTTT. Full variable domain (missing parts from reference TRBV2 and TRBJ2-3): EPEVTQTPSHQVTQMGQEVILRCVPISNHLYFYWYRQILGQKVEFLVSFYNNEISEKSEIFDDQFSVERPDGSNFTLKIRSTKLEDSAMYFCASGTALNTDTQYFGPGTRLTVL.

V usage is TRBV29-1 and J usage is TRBJ2-1; 13 bases are a match to TRBD2. The CDR3 is made up of 13 amino acids. J lost 7 bases, V lost 7 bases, and 4 bases had no gene match. Germline-derived CDR1 and CDR2 are SQVTM and ANQGSEA. CDR3 sequence: CSGLAGGGNEQFF. The CDR3, as DNA: TGCAGCGGACTAGCGGGAGGTGGAAATGAGCAGTTCTTC.

This chain connects TRBV14 to TRBJ2-1; D possibly corresponds to TRBD2 (6 bases). Germline CDR1 and CDR2: SGHDN and FVKESK. The CDR3 spans 16 residues. Trimming left V 3 bases short and J 7 bases short, with 19 bases between. CDR3: CASSQGAAGGGNEQFF. Here the CDR3 DNA reads TGTGCCAGCAGCCAGGGAGCAGCGGGTGGCGGGAATGAGCAGTTCTTC.